This is a list of T cell receptor beta chains from one sample in a study of blood T cell repertoires in COVID-19. The protocol was immunoSEQ multiplex PCR, while the TCRdb copy is restricted to in-frame clones and leaves out a portion. The data show some 220,000 clones, 84% seen once. Material for sequencing was peripheral blood. These receptors were collected from a man over 45 with active or convalescent COVID-19. Both conserved end residues are part of each CDR3.

V gene,J gene,CDR3 protein
TRBV19,TRBJ1-1,CASSIGGRDTEAFF
TRBV6-6,TRBJ2-5,CASSLRARSTVPQETQYF
TRBV5-4,TRBJ2-5,CASSSTPDSQETQYF
TRBV20-1,TRBJ1-1,CSVRRNTEAFF
TRBV19,TRBJ1-5,CASSPGVDRVGQPQHF
TRBV6-6,TRBJ1-1,CASSLPGWDTEAFF
TRBV7-8,TRBJ1-1,CASSLAGPGGKTEAFF
TRBV7-3,TRBJ2-3,CASSFGSGGTDTQYF
TRBV5-4,TRBJ2-5,CASSRDKSQETQYF
TRBV19,TRBJ2-6,CASRRAGANVLTF